Below, 4 T cell receptor beta chains from the same sample are listed, as sequenced in a study of blood T cell repertoires in COVID-19. The data were produced by immunoSEQ multiplex PCR, yet TCRdb's version contains in-frame clones alone and is incomplete. In the table there are around 250,000 clones, about nine tenths of which are singletons. Material for sequencing was PBMCs or T cells enriched from blood (not recorded which). The receptors here all came from a human donor in a cohort exposed to, infected with or recovered from COVID-19 (not recorded which). The donor label of this sample is uncertain.

The CDR3 here is CASSLTLTSGGDGEQYF. The CDR3 nucleotides read TGTGCCAGCAGCTTAACATTGACTAGCGGGGGGGACGGCGAGCAGTACTTC. V usage is TRBV7-2 and J usage is TRBJ2-7; 14 bases agree with TRBD2. The V and J ends lost 2 bases and 6 bases, in that order; junction bases with no gene match: 9. This CDR3 comprises 17 residues. Germline V gene data show CDR1 as SGHTA and CDR2 as FQGNSA. Using reference TRBV7-2 and TRBJ2-7 for the parts outside the CDR3, the full variable domain is GAGVSQSPSNKVTEKGKDVELRCDPISGHTALYWYRQSLGQGLEFLIYFQGNSAPDKSGLPSDRFSAERTGGSVSTLTIQRTQQEDSAVYLCASSLTLTSGGDGEQYFGPGTRLTVT.

This sequence joins TRBV2 and TRBJ2-2, with D perhaps TRBD1 (5 bases). Between the trimmed V and J ends, which lost 7 bases and 5 bases, there was a span of 14 bases. The length of the CDR3 is 14 residues. The germline V gene encodes CDR1 SNHLY and CDR2 FYNNEI. The CDR3 region is CASKDQGWTGELFF. The CDR3 DNA reads as TGTGCCAGCAAAGACCAGGGATGGACCGGGGAGCTGTTTTTT.

This sequence joins TRBV10-3 and TRBJ2-2; a possible D gene is TRBD2 (7 bases). CDR1 and CDR2 (germline): ENHRY, SYGVKD. Between the trimmed V and J ends, which lost 2 bases and 4 bases, there was a span of 11 bases. The CDR3 is made up of 15 amino acids. This CDR3 is CAISERGAPTGELFF. Written as DNA, the CDR3 is TGTGCCATCAGTGAGCGGGGGGCGCCCACCGGGGAGCTGTTTTTT.

This clone was observed a few times. At the DNA level, this CDR3 is encoded by other sequences in the same sample as well. The CDR3 nucleotides are TGTGCCAGCAGCTTACAGGGGGGAAACACTGAAGCTTTCTTT. Residues: CASSLQGGNTEAFF. The chain recombines TRBV7-3 with TRBJ1-1; 7 nucleotides match TRBD1. Germline values: CDR1 SGHTA, CDR2 FQGTGA. V shed 2 bases and J 2 bases; nucleotides not matched to a gene: 2. This CDR3 comprises 14 residues. The full variable domain, completed using reference TRBV7-3 and TRBJ1-1, is GAGVSQTPSNKVTEKGKYVELRCDPISGHTALYWYRQSLGQGPEFLIYFQGTGAADDSGLPNDRFFAVRPEGSVSTLKIQRTERGDSAVYLCASSLQGGNTEAFFGQGTRLTVV.